The T cell receptor beta chain described here comes from a study of T cell responses to AZD1222 COVID-19 vaccine. General observations from the study: Only 6 or 7 AZD1222 recipients tested seropositive at baseline. Two AZD1222 administrations were followed by greater Spike-specific TCR breadth and depth. Donors were largely white British and mainly female; clonal diversity was possibly underestimated. Reports say nearly half of spike-specific TCRs go after unmutated variant regions.

V was cut by 6 bases and J by 4 bases, with 9 bases left in between. There are 12 residues in the CDR3. CDR1 is MNHEY, CDR2 SMNVEV, per germline (reference sequence). In the case of this clone: As yet, its antigen is unknown.

Generated by immunoSEQ multiplex PCR, the TCRdb table keeps only in-frame clones and is missing some. The data show roughly 130,000 clones, about 90% seen once. This sample comprised peripheral blood, obtained 28 days after the second dose of the MenACWY control vaccine. The gene calls are TRBV27 and TRBJ1-2; D unclear. This receptor was identified in an adult who received the MenACWY meningococcal vaccine as a control. CDR3 bases: TGTGCCAGCAGGGGGATGACCTATGGCTACACCTTC. Its protein product is CASRGMTYGYTF.